This T cell receptor (beta chain) was sequenced in a study of early T cells in non-severe SARS-CoV-2 infection. About the research overall: Sequencing input comprised bulk RNA from unsorted whole blood; chain pairing was not available.

This clonotype has more than one count but fewer than ten. Its matching antigen is unknown. CDR1 SGHKS and CDR2 YYEKEE come from the germline V gene (reference sequence). V was pared by 4 bases and J by 7 bases, with 14 bases between. The CDR3 is 14 residues long. Attachment of unique molecular identifiers was made to individual cDNA molecules. TCRdb independently ran MiXCR on the 5' RACE reads; one entry per CDR3 protein. The profile covers about 130,000 distinct CDR3 sequences, with 15% appearing a single time and 20% to 25% taken by the ten largest. General study results and limits: The matching step, a VDJdb search, favored anti-spike CD8 responses and missed private and CD4 specificities.

The receptor was isolated from an adult who was a healthcare worker with PCR-confirmed SARS-CoV-2 infection or an uninfected control (not recorded which). The chain joins TRBV5-5 to TRBJ1-4, with D perhaps matching TRBD1 (5 bases). The specimen sequenced was whole blood. CDR3 protein: CASSRGRESEKLFF. The CDR3 coding sequence is TGTGCCAGCAGCAGGGGCAGGGAGAGTGAAAAACTGTTTTTT.